These 8 T cell receptor beta chains came from one sample sequenced in a study of T cell repertoires in cytomegalovirus infection. The antigens these receptors bind are not known. TCRdb re-called the reads with MiXCR, one entry per CDR3 protein. The data contain approximately 120,000 distinct CDR3 sequences, about 28% of them singletons. The sequenced sample was CD8+ T cells from cultured PBMCs, obtained from culture after CMV antigen stimulation. The receptors shown here come from a human donor in good health (CMV status not recorded). Some clones in this sample may be carry-over from other donors' samples.

This clonotype has more than one count but fewer than ten. This chain uses TRBV7-4 with TRBJ1-1, with D maybe TRBD1 (6 bases). V was cut by 5 bases and J by 3 bases, with 10 bases left in between. This CDR3 contains 13 residues. Germline CDR1 is SGHVT and CDR2 is SQSDAQ. As DNA, the CDR3 is TGTGCCAGCAGCCCGGACAGCTACACTGAAGCTTTCTTT. Protein product: CASSPDSYTEAFF.

The gene calls are TRBV27 and TRBJ1-2; D possibly corresponds to TRBD1 (6 bases). The V and J ends lost 11 bases and 1 base respectively, with 20 bases between them. Germline V gives CDR1 MNHEY, CDR2 SMNVEV (reference sequence). This CDR3 is 15 amino acids long. As DNA, the CDR3 is TGTGCCGGCACCTCGACGGGACATCTTAACTATGGCTACACCTTC. It codes for CAGTSTGHLNYGYTF.

CDR3 residues: CASSVNQGYEQYF. As DNA, the CDR3 is TGTGCCAGCAGCGTCAATCAGGGCTACGAGCAGTACTTC. V is TRBV11-3 and J is TRBJ2-7, with a tentative D call TRBD1 (5 bases). Germline V gene data show CDR1 as SGHNT and CDR2 as YENEEA. This CDR3 is built from 13 residues. V lost 5 bases to trimming and J lost 3 bases, with 11 bases between them.

Only a few counts were recorded for this clonotype. The chain links TRBV7-9 to TRBJ1-2, with 7 bases that match TRBD1. J lost 6 bases, V lost 11 bases, and 9 bases had no gene match. From germline, CDR1 is SEHNR and CDR2 FQNEAQ (reference sequence). The CDR3 runs to 12 residues. The chain's CDR3 is CAGAAQGDGYTF. Written as DNA, the CDR3 is TGTGCCGGAGCGGCGCAGGGGGATGGCTACACCTTC.

The chain couples TRBV11-2 to TRBJ2-2; maybe TRBD2 (5 bases). The CDR3 runs to 15 residues. Germline lookup yields CDR1 SGHAT and CDR2 FQNNGV. V shed 0 bases and J shed 5 bases, with 10 bases lying between them. CDR3: CASSLEPSGTGELFF. CDR3 sequence (DNA): TGTGCCAGCAGCTTAGAGCCGTCGGGGACCGGGGAGCTGTTTTTT. The full variable domain, its missing parts supplied by reference TRBV11-2 and TRBJ2-2, is EAGVAQSPRYKIIEKRQSVAFWCNPISGHATLYWYQQILGQGPKLLIQFQNNGVVDDSQLPKDRFSAERLKGVDSTLKIQPAKLEDSAVYLCASSLEPSGTGELFFGEGSRLTVL.

This clonotype showed up just a few times. The gene calls are TRBV2 and TRBJ1-2; unclear D gene. Germline V lookup: CDR1 SNHLY, CDR2 FYNNEI. The CDR3 runs to 11 residues. V shed 10 bases and J shed 1 base, with 7 bases lying between them. CDR3 coding DNA: TGTGCCAATTGGGATAACTATGGCTACACCTTC. This sequence encodes CANWDNYGYTF. Based on the CDR3 plus reference TRBV2 and TRBJ1-2, the full variable domain is EPEVTQTPSHQVTQMGQEVILRCVPISNHLYFYWYRQILGQKVEFLVSFYNNEISEKSEIFDDQFSVERPDGSNFTLKIRSTKLEDSAMYFCANWDNYGYTFGSGTRLTVV.

This chain links TRBV4-1 with TRBJ1-1; unclear D gene. V dropped 3 bases and J dropped 2 bases, with 4 bases sitting between them. CDR1 is MGHRA and CDR2 is YSYEKL in the germline V gene. The CDR3 covers 12 residues. CDR3 residues: CASSHLNTEAFF. CDR3 bases: TGCGCCAGCAGCCATCTCAACACTGAAGCTTTCTTT.

V usage is TRBV7-9 and J usage is TRBJ2-7; D is perhaps TRBD1 (5 bases). Trimming took 5 bases from V and 1 from J, leaving 9 bases between them. Per the germline V gene, CDR1 is SEHNR and CDR2 is FQNEAQ (reference sequence). This CDR3 has 13 amino acids. The CDR3: CASSTGFSYEQYF. CDR3 DNA sequence: TGTGCCAGCAGCACAGGATTTTCCTACGAGCAGTACTTC.